A single sample gave rise to the 8 T cell receptor beta chains below, sequenced in a study of CD8 T cells in Susac syndrome. The RNA, about 0.45 to 1 ug, was put through reverse transcription using random hexamers. TCRdb re-analysed the immunoSEQ multiplex PCR reads in MiXCR, keeping a single row per CDR3 protein. Here the sample spans 130,000 or so distinct CDR3 sequences, around 86% being singletons. The specimen sequenced was CD8+ T cells from PBMCs. Receptors originate from a human donor with multiple sclerosis.

The chain employs TRBV7-9 and TRBJ2-1; 7 bases are a match to TRBD1. There are 15 residues in the CDR3. With V trimmed by 9 bases and J by 4 bases, 12 bases remained unmatched. CDR1 and CDR2 from the germline V gene are SEHNR and FQNEAQ (reference sequence). The DNA of the CDR3 is TGTGCCAGTCACTTTAGACAGGGAAGATACAATGAGCAGTTCTTC. It encodes CASHFRQGRYNEQFF.

The V call is TRBV11-2, the J call TRBJ2-3, with 10 bases lining up with TRBD2. The CDR3 runs 17 residues. Germline V gene data show CDR1 as SGHAT and CDR2 as FQNNGV. V gave up 2 bases and J gave up 1 base; unmatched junction bases: 6. The CDR3 loop is CASSLPAGGPGTDTQYF. The DNA of the CDR3 is TGTGCCAGCAGCTTACCAGCGGGAGGGCCAGGCACAGATACGCAGTATTTT.

This clonotype was detected a few times. The V call is TRBV25-1, the J call TRBJ1-2, with 10 bases that match TRBD1. J lost 6 bases, V lost 2 bases, and 3 bases had no gene match. CDR1 is MGHDK and CDR2 is SYGVNS in the germline V gene. The CDR3 loop spans 14 amino acids. CDR3 in DNA: TGTGCCAGCAGTGAAGTGGGGACAGGGGATGGCTACACCTTC. It yields the protein CASSEVGTGDGYTF.

The J gene is TRBJ2-7, the V gene TRBV9, with D possibly being TRBD2 (7 bases). The CDR3 runs 14 residues. V was trimmed by 7 bases and J by 7 bases, leaving 21 bases between them. Germline V lookup: CDR1 SGDLS, CDR2 YYNGEE. This chain's CDR3 is CASGRGAPAREQYF. Written as DNA, the CDR3 is TGTGCCAGCGGCCGGGGGGCACCTGCTCGTGAGCAGTACTTC.

The chain is built from TRBV11-2 and TRBJ2-2; 10 nucleotides match TRBD1. V trimming: 6 bases; J trimming: 7 bases; junction bases outside the gene matches: 14. CDR3 size: 17 residues. Germline values: CDR1 SGHAT, CDR2 FQNNGV. CDR3 residues: CASRKATGTGDGGELFF. CDR3 coding DNA: TGTGCCAGCAGAAAGGCCACCGGGACAGGGGATGGCGGGGAGCTGTTTTTT.

The rearrangement uses TRBV4-1 and TRBJ1-6; unclear D gene. Germline assignment: CDR1 MGHRA and CDR2 YSYEKL. This CDR3 comprises 16 residues. V lost 2 bases and J lost 0, with 8 bases in between. The CDR3 nucleotides are TGCGCCAGCAGCCAAATGGAGAGCTCCTATAATTCACCCCTCCACTTT. Amino acid sequence: CASSQMESSYNSPLHF.

This chain joins TRBV19 and TRBJ1-5; no reliable D call. CDR1 LNHDA and CDR2 SQIVND come from the germline V gene (reference sequence). The CDR3 length is 15 residues. Between the trimmed V and J ends, which lost 4 bases and 0 bases, there was a span of 10 bases. The DNA for the CDR3 is TGTGCCAGTAGTACTAATGGGTATAGCAATCAGCCCCAGCATTTT. It specifies CASSTNGYSNQPQHF.

The V and J genes are TRBV6-1 and TRBJ2-3, with 9 bases that match TRBD2. CDR1 MNHNS and CDR2 SASEGT come from the germline V gene. V lost 3 bases, J lost 6 bases, and 13 bases stayed unmatched. The CDR3 is made up of 17 amino acids. The CDR3 region has the DNA TGTGCCAGCAGTGAGGAGGCTAGCGGGATCCTCGGTGATACGCAGTATTTT. Its translation is CASSEEASGILGDTQYF.